This T cell receptor (beta chain) was sequenced during a study of CD8+ T cells in alopecia areata. The CDR3 is made up of 15 amino acids. Germline CDR1 SGHTA, CDR2 FQGNSA. Trimming stripped 1 base from V and 4 bases from J, with 11 bases between. cDNA reverse transcribed from extracted RNA served as the sequencing template. Method: immunoSEQ multiplex PCR; TCRdb's copy keeps in-frame clones and lacks some. Counted here are around 8,000 clones, about two thirds occurring once; the ten biggest clones make up about 14%. Those with alopecia areata gave lesional scalp punch biopsies and peripheral blood. Sample: skin, taken at week 0. This clonotype originated in a human donor with alopecia areata. The V gene is TRBV7-2, the J gene TRBJ1-5, with D uncertain. The DNA of the CDR3 is TGTGCCAGCAGCTTAGTCGCAGGAGGGAATCAGCCCCAGCATTTT. This encodes CASSLVAGGNQPQHF.